This record covers a single TCR beta chain. Its antigen is not known. The data were produced by immunoSEQ multiplex PCR, yet TCRdb's version contains in-frame clones alone and is incomplete. The profile shows 150,000 to 200,000 clones, roughly 95% of them singletons. Deletions cut 4 bases from V and 0 bases from J, with 8 bases between. The CDR3 is 15 residues long. Per the germline V gene, CDR1 is SGHNT and CDR2 is YYREEE (reference sequence). The source of the sample is a study of cytomegalovirus exposure and HLA in healthy donors. General study points: The investigators catalogued under 200 TCR beta chains as cytomegalovirus-associated. A few chains tied to CMV proved CMV antigen-specific in vitro.

The chain is built from TRBV5-4 and TRBJ2-6; no firm D call. Sequenced: PBMCs. The receptor was derived from a young woman in good health and CMV-seronegative. This chain's CDR3 is CASSVRSSGANVLTF. The CDR3 DNA reads TGTGCCAGCAGCGTCCGGAGCTCTGGGGCCAACGTCCTGACTTTC.